This T cell receptor (beta chain) derives from a study of blood T cell repertoires in COVID-19. Looking at the study overall: Researchers got acute and convalescent COVID-19 samples from the United States, Italy and Spain.

The CDR3 sequence is 15 residues long. V lost 4 bases and J lost 0, with 11 bases in between. In germline, CDR1 is SGHRS, CDR2 YFSETQ. Profiling relied on immunoSEQ multiplex PCR, and the TCRdb table lists in-frame clones only, not all of them. In the table there are some 320,000 clones, 75% to 90% of which are singletons. Residents of about two dozen US areas, aged roughly 18 to 89 years, made up the participants. This clonotype was obtained from a man aged 55 to 70 who had recovered from COVID-19. Sequencing was done on a sample of PBMCs or T cells enriched from blood (not recorded which). The genes are TRBV5-1 and TRBJ2-1; no firm D call. CDR3 residues: CASSATSSSYNEQFF. The CDR3 DNA reads TGCGCCAGCAGCGCCACCTCGAGCTCCTACAATGAGCAGTTCTTC.